Each of the 8 T cell receptor beta chains below was sequenced from the same sample in a study of technical replicates of blood from several donors. The data were produced by immunoSEQ multiplex PCR, yet TCRdb's version contains in-frame clones alone and is incomplete. The sample gives roughly 76,000 clones, 80% to 90% of which show up once; approximately 5% is in the top ten. Sequenced material: PBMCs. These receptors came from a human donor in good health. Some clones in this sample may be carry-over from other donors' samples.

In its sample, this clone is medium-sized. V is TRBV5-5 and J is TRBJ1-1; 8 nucleotides match TRBD1. The V and J ends lost 1 base and 5 bases, in that order; junction bases with no gene match: 1. Germline V CDR1 and CDR2: SGHKS, YYEKEE (reference sequence). The CDR3 is 13 residues long. In DNA, the CDR3 is TGTGCCAGCAGCTTGAACAGGGGGACTGAAGCTTTCTTT. Encoded protein: CASSLNRGTEAFF. The whole variable domain, remainder taken from reference TRBV5-5 and TRBJ1-1, is DAGVTQSPTHLIKTRGQQVTLRCSPISGHKSVSWYQQVLGQGPQFIFQYYEKEERGRGNFPDRFSARQFPNYSSELNVNALLLGDSALYLCASSLNRGTEAFFGQGTRLTVV.

The CDR3 sequence is CASSLLAETQYF. CDR3 bases: TGTGCCAGCAGCTTGCTAGCTGAGACCCAGTACTTC. This chain uses TRBV7-2 with TRBJ2-5; weak D call: TRBD2 (5 bases). This CDR3 has 12 amino acids. The V gene lost 3 bases and the J gene lost 5 bases, with 7 bases spanning the gap. Germline CDR1 reads SGHTA; CDR2 reads FQGNSA. Variable domain in full (rest from reference TRBV7-2 and TRBJ2-5): GAGVSQSPSNKVTEKGKDVELRCDPISGHTALYWYRQSLGQGLEFLIYFQGNSAPDKSGLPSDRFSAERTGGSVSTLTIQRTQQEDSAVYLCASSLLAETQYFGPGTRLLVL.

This clone was counted many times. Other DNA sequences in this sample translate to the same CDR3. The chain employs TRBV5-1 and TRBJ2-1; 7 bases line up with TRBD1. The CDR3 sequence is 14 residues long. Trimming removed 3 bases from V and 3 bases from J; junction bases left unmatched: 3. Germline V gene sequence: CDR1 SGHRS, CDR2 YFSETQ. CDR3 loop: CASSSSGGYNEQFF. The CDR3 nucleotides read TGCGCCAGCAGCTCCTCAGGGGGCTACAATGAGCAGTTCTTC.

The chain combines TRBV7-6 with TRBJ2-1; 12 bases are a match to TRBD2. V shed 5 bases, J shed 9 bases, and the junction held 8 bases outside the gene matches. The CDR3 contains 15 residues. Per the germline V gene, CDR1 is SGHVS and CDR2 is FNYEAQ. CDR3 DNA sequence: TGTGCCAGCAGCGCGACGACTAGCGGGAGCACTGAGCAGTTCTTC. It encodes CASSATTSGSTEQFF.

This chain links TRBV11-2 with TRBJ2-1, with 13 bases aligning to TRBD2. Germline V gene data show CDR1 as SGHAT and CDR2 as FQNNGV. Losses at the gene ends were 4 bases for V and 7 bases for J; bases not matched to a gene: 10. The CDR3 is 17 amino acids. CDR3: CASSSLRTSGRGNEQFF. The CDR3 bases are TGTGCCAGCAGCTCCCTTAGGACTAGCGGGAGAGGGAATGAGCAGTTCTTC.

The chain employs TRBV6-5 and TRBJ2-5; maybe TRBD1 (7 bases). CDR1 is MNHEY, CDR2 SVGAGI, per germline. V was trimmed by 7 bases and J by 2 bases, leaving 17 bases between them. The CDR3 runs to 15 residues. CDR3 in amino acids: CASKIQGRLQETQYF. The CDR3 bases are TGTGCCAGCAAAATACAGGGGAGGCTACAAGAGACCCAGTACTTC.

The J gene is TRBJ2-1, the V gene TRBV4-3, with a possible D match to TRBD2 (6 bases). Germline loops: CDR1 LGHNA, CDR2 YSLEER. Trimming stripped 3 bases from V and 0 bases from J, with 15 bases between. CDR3 length: 17 amino acids. DNA of the CDR3: TGCGCCAGCAGCCAGGTGGGGACTCCGAGCTCCTACAATGAGCAGTTCTTC. Its translation: CASSQVGTPSSYNEQFF.

The rearrangement uses TRBV6-5 and TRBJ2-1; perhaps TRBD2 as D (5 bases). CDR1 is MNHEY and CDR2 is SVGAGI in the germline V gene. The V end lost 0 bases, the J end lost 10 bases, and 10 bases lay between the germline ends. The CDR3 length is 13 residues. The CDR3 nucleotides read TGTGCCAGCAGTTACTCGACTAATTGGGAGCAGTTCTTC. It codes for CASSYSTNWEQFF.